The rows below give T cell receptor beta chains drawn from one sample of a study of blood T cell repertoires in COVID-19. The assay was immunoSEQ multiplex PCR, and TCRdb's table has in-frame clones only and misses some. The profile shows roughly 250,000 clones, about 89% of them singletons. Sequencing was performed on PBMCs or T cells enriched from blood (not recorded which). These receptor sequences come from a human donor in a cohort exposed to, infected with or recovered from COVID-19 (not recorded which). The donor label of this sample is uncertain. Both conserved end residues are part of each CDR3. A D gene is named only where the DNA matches it firmly. The size of a clone is reported for some rows only, either as once, few or many, or as a class for expanded clones.

d_gene	abundance	v_gene	j_gene	CDR3aa	CDR3nt
TRBD1	.	TRBV7-8	TRBJ1-3	CASSSTGTGNTIYF	TGTGCCAGCAGCTCGACAGGGACTGGAAACACCATATATTTT
TRBD1	.	TRBV7-9	TRBJ2-7	CASSRAGTGVEQYF	TGTGCCAGCAGCCGAGCTGGGACAGGGGTCGAGCAGTACTTC
TRBD2	few	TRBV5-4	TRBJ2-7	CASSLRGTRGPYEQYF	TGTGCCAGCAGCTTGAGGGGGACTAGGGGTCCCTACGAGCAGTACTTC
.	.	TRBV4-3	TRBJ1-2	CASSQTGNYGYTF	TGCGCCAGCAGCCAGACAGGAAACTATGGCTACACCTTC
.	.	TRBV20-1	TRBJ2-7	CSASGLLLQVGGSYEQYF	TGCAGTGCTAGTGGCTTATTATTACAGGTGGGGGGTTCCTACGAGCAGTACTTC
.	.	TRBV9	TRBJ2-7	CASSVASVSHEQYF	TGTGCCAGCAGCGTAGCCTCGGTTTCCCACGAGCAGTACTTC
.	.	TRBV5-1	TRBJ2-5	CASSFRVGETQYF	TGCGCCAGCAGCTTCAGGGTCGGAGAGACCCAGTACTTC
.	.	TRBV11-2	TRBJ1-3	CASSSPGKVSGNTIYF	TGTGCCAGCAGCTCTCCCGGGAAGGTTTCTGGAAACACCATATATTTT
.	.	TRBV18	TRBJ2-1	CASAGAPGNEQFF	TGTGCCAGCGCGGGGGCCCCCGGTAATGAGCAGTTCTTC
.	.	TRBV6-5	TRBJ1-5	CASSYQVNQPQHF	TGTGCCAGCAGTTATCAGGTTAATCAGCCCCAGCATTTT
.	.	TRBV28	TRBJ2-1	CASSSSRVSYNEQFF	TGTGCCAGCAGTTCCTCCCGGGTTTCCTACAATGAGCAGTTCTTC
.	once	TRBV27	TRBJ1-6	CASQAGYRNSPLHF	TGTGCCTCCCAGGCGGGGTATCGCAATTCACCCCTCCACTTT
.	once	TRBV14	TRBJ1-2	CASSARVPSDLYGYTF	TGTGCCAGCAGCGCCCGGGTTCCTTCCGACCTCTATGGCTACACCTTC
TRBD2	few	TRBV7-9	TRBJ2-5	CASSLGGLADEETQYF	TGTGCCAGCAGCTTAGGGGGACTAGCGGACGAAGAGACCCAGTACTTC
.	.	TRBV3-1/TRBV3-2	TRBJ1-2	CASSQEKTGANYGYTF	TGTGCCAGCAGCCAAGAGAAGACGGGGGCTAACTATGGCTACACCTTC
TRBD1	.	TRBV30	TRBJ1-5	CAWSVGTGSSSNQPQHF	TGTGCCTGGAGTGTTGGGACAGGTAGCTCAAGCAATCAGCCCCAGCATTTT
TRBD1	.	TRBV30	TRBJ1-2	CAWSRDRPYGYTF	TGTGCCTGGAGTCGGGACAGACCTTATGGCTACACCTTC
TRBD2	.	TRBV7-3	TRBJ2-1	CASSAGTNNEQFF	TGTGCCAGCAGCGCCGGGACTAACAATGAGCAGTTCTTC
.	.	TRBV10-3	TRBJ1-1	CAIRLGTEAFF	TGTGCCATCAGACTGGGGACAGAAGCTTTCTTT
TRBD2	.	TRBV5-1	TRBJ2-7	CASTIGASGSYEQYF	TGCGCCAGTACGATTGGGGCTAGCGGATCCTACGAGCAGTACTTC
TRBD1	.	TRBV6-5	TRBJ1-6	CASSRGQGASPLHF	TGTGCCAGTTCTAGGGGACAGGGGGCATCACCCCTCCACTTT
TRBD2	.	TRBV5-1	TRBJ2-4	CASSLALAGGPDIQYF	TGCGCCAGCAGCTTGGCACTAGCGGGGGGGCCGGACATTCAGTACTTC
.	.	TRBV9	TRBJ1-1	CASSVAGMNTEAFF	TGTGCCAGCAGCGTGGCAGGTATGAACACTGAAGCTTTCTTT
.	.	TRBV6-5	TRBJ2-5	CASSTGESQETQYF	TGTGCCAGCAGTACGGGGGAGTCCCAAGAGACCCAGTACTTC
.	.	TRBV2	TRBJ2-7	CASRETESSYEQYF	TGTGCCAGCAGGGAGACAGAGAGCTCCTACGAGCAGTACTTC
.	.	TRBV29-1	TRBJ1-2	CSVEDAGRIRGYTF	TGCAGCGTTGAAGACGCTGGGAGAATAAGGGGCTACACCTTC
.	.	TRBV2	TRBJ2-2	CASEGISAGELFF	TGTGCCAGCGAGGGTATCTCAGCCGGGGAGCTGTTTTTT
.	.	TRBV4-1	TRBJ2-2	CASSQYRVGGELFF	TGCGCCAGCAGTCAGTACAGGGTGGGCGGGGAGCTGTTTTTT